This T cell receptor beta chain was obtained from a study of T cell repertoires in cytomegalovirus infection. TCRdb reprocessed the reads via MiXCR and lists one record per CDR3 protein. The sample records 200,000 to 300,000 distinct CDR3 sequences, less than 9.5% being singletons. Overall study results and limits: CMV-specific TCR beta clonotypes restricted by HLA-C dominated the ex vivo response.

This clonotype was detected ten times or more. The target antigen is unknown. This TCR derives from a human donor in good health (CMV status not recorded). Some clones in this sample may be carry-over from other donors' samples. The sample taken for sequencing was PBMCs.

Here the CDR3 reads CASSSAGDTEAFF. In DNA, the CDR3 is TGTGCCAGCAGCTCGGCGGGAGACACTGAAGCTTTCTTT. The genes are TRBV12-3 or TRBV12-4 and TRBJ1-1, with D hard to call. The CDR3 spans 13 residues. V lost 6 bases, J lost 3 bases, and 11 bases lay in between.